This T cell receptor beta chain was recovered during a study of identical twins (dated by TCRdb to 2016 to 2017). Background for the entire study: To test whether fetal clonotypes persist, the study used deep sequencing on TCR alpha and beta repertoires from monozygotic twins, unrelated adults of various ages, and cord blood. To rule out contamination, replicate twin experiments were performed at different times with different library preparation protocols. General conclusions and limits of the study: Out-of-frame TCR alpha sequences shared between twins showed an excess of low generation-probability sequences compared with coincidental sharing between unrelated individuals. Abundant cord blood beta clonotypes had fewer insertions, young adult naive repertoires showed a similar but weaker trend, and memory repertoires showed no such trend. In monozygotic twins, out-of-frame TCR alpha sharing was systematically underestimated by recombination models, although the models agreed with sharing between unrelated individuals. Zero-insertion analyses could be partly confounded by invariant T cells such as MAIT and iNKT, though diverse VJ usage argued against such confounding for most clonotypes. The excess sharing between twins in beta out-of-frame sequences was weaker because fewer shared sequences reduced the signal-to-noise ratio. Because the same donors could not be followed over many years, the conclusions depended on cross-sectional statistical analysis.

To prepare the library, 5' RACE was applied. The instrument given in TCRdb is Illumina HiSeq 2000. A universal primer binding site was introduced by template switching, and a unique molecular identifier was present in the final cDNA, enabling accurate counting of TCR cDNA molecules. Specific primers in the conserved constant-segment region were used to synthesize first-strand cDNA for TCR alpha and beta chains. To control for contamination, every cDNA library was double barcoded, receiving both a SMART-Mk sample barcode and Illumina barcodes. Two successive PCR steps introduced TruSeq adapter sequences along with Illumina sample barcodes. The TCR alpha and beta cDNA libraries were sequenced on the Illumina HiSeq platform using custom primers. The original methods were these. MiGEC processed the raw reads to extract unique molecular identifiers, while MiXCR was used to determine the CDR3 positions. For each individual, recombination models were inferred using an EM algorithm with the repgenHMM and IGoR tools. Shared clonotypes were analyzed with the tcR package in R, and sharing was normalized by the product of cloneset sizes. Out-of-frame nonproductive sequences were analyzed to study raw recombination free of thymic and clonal selection effects. In-frame beta chains were kept once TCRdb had trimmed the public reads at Q25 with fastp and called clones with MiXCR. A single entry per CDR3 protein holds the most common genes and DNA from its merged rows. What appears here as the V and J calls and clone size reflects TCRdb's work, not the paper's. In all, the sample holds roughly 710,000 distinct CDR3 sequences, and around 6% of those were seen once. Approximately 1.6% of the sample rests with the top ten.

V has 0 bases trimmed and J has 3 bases trimmed; junction bases matching no gene number 12. The germline V gene gives CDR1 as LGHNA and CDR2 as YSLEER. The CDR3 measures 18 amino acids from cysteine to phenylalanine. Only CDR3 DNA is held: 54 bases, read in frame from base 1. As concerns this clonotype: The specificity of this receptor is unknown. Qualities for individual bases were not recorded, and no much larger clone is one base off.

All donors were healthy Caucasians. The study also sequenced three unrelated non-twin adults: a male aged 18 to 29, a male aged 50 to 59 and a female aged 50 to 59. Miltenyi CD45RO+ enrichment and human naive T-cell isolation kits were used to isolate memory (CD45RO+) and naive T cells from PBMC. Here the chain combines TRBV4-3 and TRBJ2-3; TRBD1 lines up with 7 middle nucleotides. This TCR was recovered from a man aged 18 to 35 in good health. Sample: naive T cells sorted from blood. The sample's cell subset or site, from its label and the paper: cells isolated with a human naive T-cell isolation kit. CDR3 protein: CASSQESRITGVTDTQYF. The bases read TGCGCCAGCAGCCAAGAGAGCCGGATAACAGGGGTTACAGATACGCAGTATTTT.